This T cell receptor beta chain was recovered during a study of neoadjuvant anti-PD-1 for oral cavity cancer. Most PBMC samples had around 480 ng input DNA in six replicates. Using immunoSEQ multiplex PCR, the repertoire was profiled, and TCRdb retains in-frame clones only, with some absent. The repertoire includes approximately 15,000 clones, around 76% of them detected once, and under 2.5% sits in the top ten. This CDR3 is built from 14 residues. CDR1 MNHNY and CDR2 SVGAGI come from the germline V gene (reference sequence). With respect to this clone: A read error may produce the germline difference seen at one junction end.

Time point reported: after neoadjuvant nivolumab, at surgical resection. Patients had HPV-negative, locally advanced oral cavity squamous cell carcinoma. V gene TRBV6-6 combines with J gene TRBJ2-4; possibly TRBD1 for D (5 bases). The source is a person between 40 and 80 years old with oral cavity squamous cell carcinoma. Sequencing was performed on PBMCs, taken after nivolumab (anti-PD-1) treatment. The CDR3 region has the DNA TGTGCCAGCAGTGACTCGACAGTACAAAACATTCAGTACTTC. Translation gives CASSDSTVQNIQYF.